One sample yielded the 22 T cell receptor beta chains listed below, sequenced in a study of shared clonotypes between healthy human individuals. Sequencing was performed with immunoSEQ multiplex PCR; in TCRdb, only in-frame clones are kept and a portion is missing. In the table there are fewer than 2.5 million clones, 80% to 95% of which are singletons. The sample was naive CD4+ T cells from PBMCs. Subset of the sample: CD45RA+ positively selected. The source is a man aged 18 to 29 in good health. Some clones in this sample may be carry-over from other donors' samples.

This sequence joins TRBV1 and TRBJ2-2. TRBV1 is a listed pseudogene. The length of the CDR3 is 11 residues. DNA of the CDR3: TGCACCAGCAGCCAGGGAATAGAGCTGTTTTTT. Its translation is CTSSQGIELFF.

Here the CDR3 reads CASSLGTGGGAFF. The CDR3 DNA sequence: TGTGCCAGCAGCCTAGGGACCGGCGGCGGTGCTTTCTTT. The chain carries TRBV7-9 and TRBJ1-1; TRBD1 might be the D (5 bases). Germline V gene sequence: CDR1 SEHNR, CDR2 FQNEAQ (reference sequence). Trimming removed 5 bases at V and 11 bases at J, with 18 bases between. This CDR3 region has 13 residues.

The V gene is TRBV13, the J gene TRBJ2-7, with D possibly matching TRBD1 (5 bases). The V and J ends lost 1 base and 2 bases respectively, with 15 bases between them. Germline-derived CDR1 and CDR2 are PRHDT and FYEKMQ (reference sequence). The CDR3 is made up of 16 amino acids. The CDR3 nucleotides read TGTGCCAGCAGCTTAGAGGGCAGGGCAGGCCCCTACGAGCAGTACTTC. As protein: CASSLEGRAGPYEQYF.

The chain couples TRBV6-1 to TRBJ1-2; 9 nucleotides agree with TRBD1. In germline, CDR1 is MNHNS, CDR2 SASEGT. CDR3 length: 14 amino acids. The V gene end was trimmed by 6 bases and the J gene end by 7 bases; junction bases not matched to a gene: 9. Written as DNA, the CDR3 is TGTGCCAGCAGGCCGGGACAGGGTTCTTCTGGCTACACCTTC. Its translation is CASRPGQGSSGYTF.

V gene TRBV2 combines with J gene TRBJ2-7, with 7 bases matching TRBD1. Germline assignment: CDR1 SNHLY and CDR2 FYNNEI. This CDR3 is 14 amino acids long. V was pared by 7 bases and J by 6 bases, with 12 bases of the junction left unmatched. The CDR3 coding sequence is TGTGCCAGCATGTTCCGGGACAGCCTCTCCGAGCAGTACTTC. Protein: CASMFRDSLSEQYF.

This clone has a single count. Additional DNA sequences in this sample encode the identical CDR3. The genes are TRBV5-1 and TRBJ2-6; D might be TRBD1 (5 bases). Trimming removed 4 bases at V and 0 bases at J, with 8 bases between. This CDR3 has 15 amino acids. Germline CDR1 reads SGHRS; CDR2 reads YFSETQ. CDR3 protein: CASSPGNSGANVLTF. The CDR3 DNA reads as TGCGCCAGCAGCCCAGGGAACTCTGGGGCCAACGTCCTGACTTTC.

The chain recombines TRBV5-6 with TRBJ1-1; D unresolved. Trimming removed 1 base at V and 5 bases at J, with 9 bases between. CDR1 SGHDT and CDR2 YYEEEE come from the germline V gene. The CDR3 length is 13 residues. In DNA, the CDR3 is TGTGCCAGCAGCTTGTATGGGAGAACTGAAGCTTTCTTT. Translation: CASSLYGRTEAFF.

The rearrangement joins TRBV28 to TRBJ1-2; D not resolved. Per germline, CDR1 MDHEN and CDR2 SYDVKM. The CDR3 loop spans 12 amino acids. Trimming took off 4 bases at V and 12 bases at J, with 15 bases between the two ends. For the CDR3, the DNA is TGTGCCAGCAGTTCACGGGGATGGGAGAACACCTTC. Translation: CASSSRGWENTF.

The V and J genes are TRBV5-4 and TRBJ1-1, with D perhaps TRBD1 (5 bases). The V and J ends lost 4 bases and 3 bases respectively, with 19 bases between them. The CDR3 contains 16 residues. Germline loops: CDR1 SGHNT, CDR2 YYREEE (reference sequence). CDR3 sequence: CASSLSGGMGDTEAFF. The CDR3 bases are TGTGCCAGCAGCCTCAGCGGGGGAATGGGGGACACTGAAGCTTTCTTT.

This sequence joins TRBV18 and TRBJ2-2; 11 bases are a match to TRBD1. This CDR3 contains 15 residues. After removal of 3 bases from V and 7 bases from J, the junction contained 4 bases not matched to a gene. Germline CDR1 KGHSH, CDR2 LQKENI. CDR3 nucleotide sequence: TGTGCCAGCTCACCTAGGACAGGGGGCCACGGGGAGCTGTTTTTT. Its translation: CASSPRTGGHGELFF.

V usage is TRBV28 and J usage is TRBJ1-4; 9 positions match TRBD1. The V and J ends lost 6 bases and 4 bases, in that order; junction bases with no gene match: 6. CDR3 length: 15 amino acids. Germline CDR1 and CDR2: MDHEN and SYDVKM. The CDR3 region is CASRDRQGGNEKLFF. CDR3 in DNA: TGTGCCAGCAGAGATAGACAGGGGGGTAATGAAAAACTGTTTTTT. The whole variable domain, remainder taken from reference TRBV28 and TRBJ1-4, is DVKVTQSSRYLVKRTGEKVFLECVQDMDHENMFWYRQDPGLGLRLIYFSYDVKMKEKGDIPEGYSVSREKKERFSLILESASTNQTSMYLCASRDRQGGNEKLFFGSGTQLSVL.

This clone turned up a few times. This chain links TRBV30 with TRBJ1-1; D remains ambiguous. The CDR3 is 12 residues long. Germline lookup yields CDR1 GTSNPN and CDR2 SVGIG (reference sequence). The CDR3 sequence: CATEAQFAEAFF. In DNA, the CDR3 is TGTGCTACCGAGGCACAGTTCGCTGAAGCTTTCTTT. The variable domain in full, completed from reference TRBV30 and TRBJ1-1, reads SQTIHQWPATLVQPVGSPLSLECTVEGTSNPNLYWYRQAAGRGLQLLFYSVGIGQISSEVPQNLSASRPQDRQFILSSKKLLLSDSGFYLCATEAQFAEAFFGQGTRLTVV.

Comment on this clone: The same CDR3 also results from other DNA sequences found in this sample. The chain recombines TRBV2 with TRBJ2-1; perhaps TRBD2 as D (6 bases). Trimming left V 11 bases short and J 2 bases short, with 16 bases between. CDR1 and CDR2 (germline): SNHLY, FYNNEI. This CDR3 has 14 residues. Here the CDR3 DNA reads TGTGCCTCTAATGGGGCGGGGACCTACAATGAGCAGTTCTTC. Translation gives CASNGAGTYNEQFF.

This clone came up once. The chain combines TRBV25-1 with TRBJ1-5, with D unresolved. This CDR3 comprises 13 residues. Germline V gene lookup returns CDR1 MGHDK and CDR2 SYGVNS. The germline V and J ends were trimmed by 1 base and 4 bases, with 5 bases remaining between them. The CDR3 sequence is CASSESGNQPQHF. In nucleotides, the CDR3 is TGTGCCAGCAGTGAATCGGGAAATCAGCCCCAGCATTTT. The complete variable domain, with remaining parts taken from reference TRBV25-1 and TRBJ1-5, reads EADIYQTPRYLVIGTGKKITLECSQTMGHDKMYWYQQDPGMELHLIHYSYGVNSTEKGDLSSESTVSRIRTEHFPLTLESARPSHTSQYLCASSESGNQPQHFGDGTRLSIL.

The CDR3 spells CASRDRGRFSDTQYF. The CDR3, as DNA: TGTGCCAGCAGGGACAGGGGCCGTTTTTCGGATACGCAGTATTTT. The V and J genes are TRBV2 and TRBJ2-3; 9 bases match TRBD1. Per the germline V gene, CDR1 is SNHLY and CDR2 is FYNNEI. CDR3 length: 15 residues. V shed 6 bases and J 6 bases; nucleotides not matched to a gene: 10. Using reference TRBV2 and TRBJ2-3 for the parts outside the CDR3, the full variable domain is EPEVTQTPSHQVTQMGQEVILRCVPISNHLYFYWYRQILGQKVEFLVSFYNNEISEKSEIFDDQFSVERPDGSNFTLKIRSTKLEDSAMYFCASRDRGRFSDTQYFGPGTRLTVL.

V usage is TRBV5-1 and J usage is TRBJ1-1; D unresolved. The CDR3 has 15 residues. Germline CDR1 is SGHRS and CDR2 is YFSETQ. Trimming took 3 bases from V and 0 from J, leaving 12 bases between them. CDR3: CASSSTGRMNTEAFF. For the CDR3, the DNA is TGCGCCAGCAGCTCAACCGGGAGGATGAACACTGAAGCTTTCTTT.

The chain is built from TRBV7-9 and TRBJ2-2; D not resolved. The CDR3 is made up of 15 amino acids. V was pared by 2 bases and J by 6 bases, with 13 bases between. Germline V gene sequence: CDR1 SEHNR, CDR2 FQNEAQ (reference sequence). The CDR3 is CASSLSSSFAGELFF. CDR3 bases: TGTGCCAGCAGCTTATCAAGCTCATTCGCCGGGGAGCTGTTTTTT.

CDR3 sequence (DNA): TGTGCCAGCAGTTACTTGAGAGGGGGCGCCCTCTACGAGCAGTACTTC. Encoded protein: CASSYLRGGALYEQYF. V usage is TRBV6-6 and J usage is TRBJ2-7; TRBD1 agrees at 7 bases. The J segment lost 3 bases and the V segment lost 1 base, leaving 9 bases of the junction unmatched. CDR1 is MNHNY, CDR2 SVGAGI, per germline (reference sequence). The CDR3 totals 16 residues.

V usage is TRBV29-1 and J usage is TRBJ2-2, with D possibly matching TRBD2 (5 bases). Germline CDR1 is SQVTM and CDR2 is ANQGSEA. The V and J ends lost 7 bases and 0 bases respectively, with 12 bases between them. CDR3 length: 14 amino acids. The CDR3 DNA is TGCAGCGCTGCAGCGGAGTCGAACACCGGGGAGCTGTTTTTT. This encodes CSAAAESNTGELFF.

The chain carries TRBV7-9 and TRBJ2-7, with TRBD1 identical over 9 bases. CDR3 length: 14 residues. Germline V gene lookup returns CDR1 SEHNR and CDR2 FQNEAQ (reference sequence). Germline trimming cut 3 bases from V and 5 bases from J; bases unmatched to any gene: 5. This CDR3 is CASSFRDREDEQYF. The CDR3 DNA follows: TGTGCCAGCAGCTTCCGGGACAGGGAGGACGAGCAGTACTTC.

The chain is built from TRBV19 and TRBJ2-6, with a possible D match to TRBD2 (5 bases). Germline-derived CDR1 and CDR2 are LNHDA and SQIVND (reference sequence). The CDR3 contains 16 residues. Between the trimmed V and J ends, which lost 4 bases and 2 bases, there was a span of 12 bases. CDR3 coding DNA: TGTGCCAGTAGTACCGGGATCCTTGCTGGGGCCAACGTCCTGACTTTC. This gives the protein CASSTGILAGANVLTF.

The chain carries TRBV5-1 and TRBJ2-7; TRBD1 agrees at 7 bases. The CDR3 length is 21 residues. Germline trimming cut 3 bases from V and 2 bases from J; bases unmatched to any gene: 26. Germline CDR1 SGHRS, CDR2 YFSETQ. Written as DNA, the CDR3 is TGCGCCAGCAGCTCATTCCGGTTGACAGGGAGCTTGTCCTACACTCCCTACGAGCAGTACTTC. Translated: CASSSFRLTGSLSYTPYEQYF.